This record covers a single T cell receptor (beta chain). This specimen belongs to a study of cytomegalovirus exposure and HLA in healthy donors. CDR3 length: 14 residues. Germline CDR1 is SQVTM and CDR2 is ANQGSEA. Primers included in the PCR were 60 Vbeta and 13 Jbeta primers. Clones were read by immunoSEQ multiplex PCR, and TCRdb kept only the in-frame ones, dropping some. Among 45,000 to 65,000 clones listed, 60% to 80% were seen once. Sample: PBMCs. The TCR sequence derives from a woman aged 40 to 50 in good health and CMV-seropositive. J is TRBJ2-5 and V is TRBV29-1, with 9 bases that match TRBD1. TRBJ2-7 explains the end of the DNA better; the J call may be wrong. The chain's CDR3 is CSVVGGQGSYEQYF. In DNA form, the CDR3 reads TGCAGCGTTGTAGGGGGACAGGGCTCCTACGAGCAGTACTTC.